This TCR beta chain was recovered during a study of chemoradiotherapy in HPV16-positive cancers. Study-wide results and limits: During treatment, candidate HPV-specific clones and E7-related motifs expanded in tumor. The functional HPV-specific definition rests on just a couple of HPV16-positive patients.

This CDR3 comprises 14 residues. The ends were cut back, 3 bases at V and 7 bases at J, with 13 bases in the middle. Germline CDR1 reads MDHEN; CDR2 reads SYDVKM. To note about this clone: The antigen is unknown.

Repertoires were generated with immunoSEQ multiplex PCR, while TCRdb's copy carries only in-frame clones and drops some. The sample includes 25,000 to 40,000 clones, 70% to 90% of them seen just once. This specimen consisted of blood, obtained from a patient who underwent chemoradiotherapy. The TCR originated in a human donor with HPV-associated anogenital cancer. V usage is TRBV28 and J usage is TRBJ1-5; perhaps TRBD1 as D (5 bases). The CDR3 nucleotides read TGTGCCAGCAGTTTTCCCCGTCGGGGGCAGCCCCAGCATTTT. Translating gives CASSFPRRGQPQHF.